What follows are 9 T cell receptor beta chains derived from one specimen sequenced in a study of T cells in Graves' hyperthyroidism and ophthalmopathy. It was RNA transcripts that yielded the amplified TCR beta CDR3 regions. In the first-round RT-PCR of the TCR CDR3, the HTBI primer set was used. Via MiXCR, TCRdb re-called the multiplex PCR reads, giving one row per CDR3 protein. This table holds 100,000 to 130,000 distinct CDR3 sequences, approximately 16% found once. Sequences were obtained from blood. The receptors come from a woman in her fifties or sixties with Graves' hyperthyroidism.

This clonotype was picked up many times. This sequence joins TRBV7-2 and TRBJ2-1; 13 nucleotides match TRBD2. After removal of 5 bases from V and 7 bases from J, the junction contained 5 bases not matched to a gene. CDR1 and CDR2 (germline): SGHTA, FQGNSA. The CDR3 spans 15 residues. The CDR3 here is CASSRTSGSGNEQFF. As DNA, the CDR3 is TGTGCCAGCAGCAGGACTAGCGGGAGTGGTAATGAGCAGTTCTTC.

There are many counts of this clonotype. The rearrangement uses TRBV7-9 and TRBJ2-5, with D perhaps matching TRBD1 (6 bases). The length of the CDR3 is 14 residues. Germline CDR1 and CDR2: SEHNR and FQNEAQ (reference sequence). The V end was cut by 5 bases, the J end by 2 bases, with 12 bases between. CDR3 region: CASSPQGRQETQYF. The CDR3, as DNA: TGTGCCAGCAGCCCCCAGGGGCGGCAAGAGACCCAGTACTTC.

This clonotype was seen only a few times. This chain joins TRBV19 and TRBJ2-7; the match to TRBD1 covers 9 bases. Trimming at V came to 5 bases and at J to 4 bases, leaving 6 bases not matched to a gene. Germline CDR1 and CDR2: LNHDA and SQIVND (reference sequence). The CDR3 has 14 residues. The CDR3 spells CASSPRDREYEQYV. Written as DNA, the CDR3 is TGTGCCAGTAGTCCCCGGGACAGGGAATACGAGCAGTACGTC.

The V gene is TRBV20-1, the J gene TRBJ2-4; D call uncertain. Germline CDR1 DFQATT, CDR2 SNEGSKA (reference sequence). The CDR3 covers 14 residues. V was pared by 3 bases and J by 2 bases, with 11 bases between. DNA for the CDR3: TGCAGTGCTAGTAATCCAGAGACCAAAAACATTCAGTACTTC. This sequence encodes CSASNPETKNIQYF.

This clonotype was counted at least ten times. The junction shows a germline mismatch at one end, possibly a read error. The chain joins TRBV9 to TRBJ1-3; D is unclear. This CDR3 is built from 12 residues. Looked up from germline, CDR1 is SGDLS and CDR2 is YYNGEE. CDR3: CASSVYGDTIYF. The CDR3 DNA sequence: TGTGCCAGCAGCGTATATGGAGACACCATATATTTT.

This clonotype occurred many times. The CDR3 DNA is TGTGCCAGCACAGGGGTCACAGATACGCAGTATTTT. It specifies CASTGVTDTQYF. This chain connects TRBV27 to TRBJ2-3, with D possibly being TRBD1 (6 bases). CDR1 and CDR2 (germline): MNHEY, SMNVEV (reference sequence). The CDR3 is made up of 12 amino acids. V was clipped by 7 bases and J by 2 bases, with 7 bases between them.

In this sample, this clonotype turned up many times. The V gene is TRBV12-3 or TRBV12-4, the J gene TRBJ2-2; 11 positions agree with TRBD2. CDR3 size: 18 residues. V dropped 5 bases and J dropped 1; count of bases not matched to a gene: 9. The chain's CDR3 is CASSPQLAGGRNTGELFF. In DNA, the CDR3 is TGTGCCAGCAGTCCCCAGCTAGCGGGAGGCCGGAACACCGGGGAGCTGTTTTTT.

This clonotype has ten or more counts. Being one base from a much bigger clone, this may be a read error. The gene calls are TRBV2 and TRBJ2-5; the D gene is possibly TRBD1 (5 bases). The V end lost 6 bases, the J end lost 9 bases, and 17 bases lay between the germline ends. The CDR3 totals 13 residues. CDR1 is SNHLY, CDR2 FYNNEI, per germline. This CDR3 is CASRAGPSEAQYF. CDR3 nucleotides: TGTGCCAGCAGGGCAGGGCCATCCGAGGCCCAGTACTTC.

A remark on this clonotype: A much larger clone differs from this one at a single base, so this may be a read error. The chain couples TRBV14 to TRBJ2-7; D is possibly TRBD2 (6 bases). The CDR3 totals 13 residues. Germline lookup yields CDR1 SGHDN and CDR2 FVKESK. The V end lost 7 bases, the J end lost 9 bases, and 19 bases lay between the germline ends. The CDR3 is CASKAGNSHGQYF. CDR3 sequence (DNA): TGTGCCAGCAAGGCGGGAAATTCCCACGGGCAGTACTTC.